Listed below are T cell receptor beta chains from one sample, sequenced in a study of radiotherapy plus CTLA-4 blockade in lung cancer. Clones were sequenced by immunoSEQ multiplex PCR, and TCRdb holds only the in-frame ones, with some missing. Of more than 90,000 clones listed, about 83% were seen once; the top ten hold approximately 5%. The sample consisted of peripheral blood, taken from a patient treated with radiotherapy plus ipilimumab. The receptors here all came from a human donor with non-small cell lung cancer who had a partial response to radiotherapy plus ipilimumab. The CDR3 runs from the conserved cysteine through the conserved F or W. D genes are given only for firm matches. Part of the rows lack a size; the others show once, few, many or a class for expanded clones.

d_call	j_call	clone_size	v_call	cdr3_aa	cdr3_nt
TRBD2	TRBJ2-7	NA	TRBV25-1	CASSEFLLTGGEQYF	TGTGCCAGCAGTGAATTTCTCCTAACGGGAGGGGAGCAGTACTTC
TRBD1	TRBJ2-5	once	TRBV18	CASSPGTGISETQYF	TGTGCCAGCTCACCCGGGACAGGGATATCGGAGACCCAGTACTTC
NA	TRBJ2-3	NA	TRBV7-6	CASSPSRGVTQYF	TGTGCCAGCAGCCCTAGTAGGGGCGTTACGCAGTATTTT
TRBD2	TRBJ2-1	few	TRBV30	CAWSFPTSGRAANEQFF	TGTGCCTGGAGTTTCCCTACTAGCGGGAGGGCTGCCAATGAGCAGTTCTTC
NA	TRBJ1-3	NA	TRBV19	CASSSPPWTGGAGSGNTIYF	TGTGCCAGTAGTTCCCCCCCTTGGACTGGAGGGGCCGGCTCTGGAAACACCATATATTTT
NA	TRBJ1-1	once	TRBV7-8	CASSSRHSGTEAFF	TGTGCCAGCAGCTCAAGACACTCGGGGACTGAAGCTTTCTTT
TRBD1	TRBJ2-1	NA	TRBV28	CASSTPLQGSYNEQFF	TGTGCCAGCAGTACACCCTTACAGGGGTCGTACAATGAGCAGTTCTTC
TRBD2	TRBJ2-6	NA	TRBV4-1	CASSQDLAGSSGANVLTF	TGCGCCAGCAGCCAAGATCTAGCGGGGTCCTCTGGGGCCAACGTCCTGACTTTC
NA	TRBJ2-6	medium-sized	TRBV19	CASTNSNVLTF	TGTGCCAGTACTAATTCCAACGTCCTGACTTTC
NA	TRBJ1-5	few	TRBV2	CASSDRTGNQPQHF	TGTGCCAGCAGTGATAGGACAGGCAATCAGCCCCAGCATTTT
NA	TRBJ2-7	NA	TRBV12-2	CAIHVRLAGGAPGYEQYF	TGTGCAATCCACGTGAGGCTAGCGGGAGGCGCCCCAGGGTACGAGCAGTACTTC
NA	TRBJ1-4	NA	TRBV10-3	CAISTGLDEKLFF	TGTGCCATCTCAACAGGTTTGGATGAAAAACTGTTTTTT
NA	TRBJ1-1	NA	TRBV29-1	CSVARGGTENTEAFF	TGCAGCGTTGCGAGGGGGGGAACGGAGAACACTGAAGCTTTCTTT
TRBD1	TRBJ2-1	NA	TRBV18	CASSQGQGVGNEQFF	TGTGCCAGCTCACAGGGACAGGGTGTCGGTAATGAGCAGTTCTTC
NA	TRBJ2-7	once	TRBV21-1	CASSKAGQGSPPSYEQYF	TGTGCCAGCAGCAAAGCGGGACAGGGTTCGCCCCCCTCTTACGAGCAGTACTTC
TRBD1	TRBJ2-6	NA	TRBV29-1	CSVETPRGLGGANVLTF	TGCAGCGTTGAAACCCCCAGGGGGCTGGGTGGGGCCAACGTCCTGACTTTC
NA	TRBJ2-7	NA	TRBV28	CASSLVGGLYEQYF	TGTGCCAGCAGTTTGGTTGGCGGACTCTACGAGCAGTACTTC
TRBD1	TRBJ1-6	NA	TRBV6-5	CASRRAGQGSSPLHF	TGTGCCAGCAGGCGAGCGGGACAGGGATCTTCACCCCTCCACTTT
TRBD1	TRBJ1-2	NA	TRBV6-5	CASSYSRDSTSGGYTF	TGTGCCAGCAGTTACTCCCGGGACAGCACGTCCGGGGGCTACACCTTC
NA	TRBJ2-7	NA	TRBV28	CASRGEGVLTYEQYF	TGTGCCAGCAGGGGGGAGGGGGTCCTCACCTACGAGCAGTACTTC
NA	TRBJ2-2	NA	TRBV29-1	CSAGWSTGELFF	TGCAGCGCCGGGTGGAGCACCGGGGAGCTGTTTTTT
TRBD1	TRBJ2-2	NA	TRBV5-1	CASSPQLGQATGELFF	TGCGCCAGCAGCCCCCAACTTGGACAGGCAACCGGGGAGCTGTTTTTT
NA	TRBJ2-1	NA	TRBV6-6	CASSYSAGGLDNEQFF	TGTGCCAGCAGTTACTCGGCAGGGGGACTAGACAATGAGCAGTTCTTC
TRBD2	TRBJ2-7	once	TRBV18	CASSLRGESYEQYF	TGTGCCAGCTCCCTCCGGGGGGAGTCCTACGAGCAGTACTTC
NA	TRBJ1-1	NA	TRBV2	CASSSQGYTEAFF	TGTGCCAGCAGTTCACAGGGCTACACTGAAGCTTTCTTT
NA	TRBJ2-6	NA	TRBV27	CASSRTSGSGANVLTF	TGTGCCAGCAGTAGGACTTCGGGCTCTGGGGCCAACGTCCTGACTTTC
TRBD2	TRBJ2-2	NA	TRBV9	CASSVVASGRLGTGELFF	TGTGCCAGCAGCGTAGTGGCTAGCGGGAGGTTGGGCACCGGGGAGCTGTTTTTT
NA	TRBJ2-1	few	TRBV7-3	CASSLNNNNEQFF	TGTGCCAGCAGCTTAAACAACAACAATGAGCAGTTCTTC
TRBD2	TRBJ2-7	NA	TRBV19	CASRSGTRFGEQYF	TGTGCCAGTAGGTCCGGGACTAGATTTGGCGAGCAGTACTTC
TRBD1	TRBJ2-7	NA	TRBV5-1	CASMDPGQGLKEQYF	TGCGCCAGCATGGACCCGGGACAGGGGCTCAAAGAGCAGTACTTC
NA	TRBJ2-2	NA	TRBV5-1	CASSPPDRTGELFF	TGCGCCAGCAGCCCCCCAGACAGGACCGGGGAGCTGTTTTTT